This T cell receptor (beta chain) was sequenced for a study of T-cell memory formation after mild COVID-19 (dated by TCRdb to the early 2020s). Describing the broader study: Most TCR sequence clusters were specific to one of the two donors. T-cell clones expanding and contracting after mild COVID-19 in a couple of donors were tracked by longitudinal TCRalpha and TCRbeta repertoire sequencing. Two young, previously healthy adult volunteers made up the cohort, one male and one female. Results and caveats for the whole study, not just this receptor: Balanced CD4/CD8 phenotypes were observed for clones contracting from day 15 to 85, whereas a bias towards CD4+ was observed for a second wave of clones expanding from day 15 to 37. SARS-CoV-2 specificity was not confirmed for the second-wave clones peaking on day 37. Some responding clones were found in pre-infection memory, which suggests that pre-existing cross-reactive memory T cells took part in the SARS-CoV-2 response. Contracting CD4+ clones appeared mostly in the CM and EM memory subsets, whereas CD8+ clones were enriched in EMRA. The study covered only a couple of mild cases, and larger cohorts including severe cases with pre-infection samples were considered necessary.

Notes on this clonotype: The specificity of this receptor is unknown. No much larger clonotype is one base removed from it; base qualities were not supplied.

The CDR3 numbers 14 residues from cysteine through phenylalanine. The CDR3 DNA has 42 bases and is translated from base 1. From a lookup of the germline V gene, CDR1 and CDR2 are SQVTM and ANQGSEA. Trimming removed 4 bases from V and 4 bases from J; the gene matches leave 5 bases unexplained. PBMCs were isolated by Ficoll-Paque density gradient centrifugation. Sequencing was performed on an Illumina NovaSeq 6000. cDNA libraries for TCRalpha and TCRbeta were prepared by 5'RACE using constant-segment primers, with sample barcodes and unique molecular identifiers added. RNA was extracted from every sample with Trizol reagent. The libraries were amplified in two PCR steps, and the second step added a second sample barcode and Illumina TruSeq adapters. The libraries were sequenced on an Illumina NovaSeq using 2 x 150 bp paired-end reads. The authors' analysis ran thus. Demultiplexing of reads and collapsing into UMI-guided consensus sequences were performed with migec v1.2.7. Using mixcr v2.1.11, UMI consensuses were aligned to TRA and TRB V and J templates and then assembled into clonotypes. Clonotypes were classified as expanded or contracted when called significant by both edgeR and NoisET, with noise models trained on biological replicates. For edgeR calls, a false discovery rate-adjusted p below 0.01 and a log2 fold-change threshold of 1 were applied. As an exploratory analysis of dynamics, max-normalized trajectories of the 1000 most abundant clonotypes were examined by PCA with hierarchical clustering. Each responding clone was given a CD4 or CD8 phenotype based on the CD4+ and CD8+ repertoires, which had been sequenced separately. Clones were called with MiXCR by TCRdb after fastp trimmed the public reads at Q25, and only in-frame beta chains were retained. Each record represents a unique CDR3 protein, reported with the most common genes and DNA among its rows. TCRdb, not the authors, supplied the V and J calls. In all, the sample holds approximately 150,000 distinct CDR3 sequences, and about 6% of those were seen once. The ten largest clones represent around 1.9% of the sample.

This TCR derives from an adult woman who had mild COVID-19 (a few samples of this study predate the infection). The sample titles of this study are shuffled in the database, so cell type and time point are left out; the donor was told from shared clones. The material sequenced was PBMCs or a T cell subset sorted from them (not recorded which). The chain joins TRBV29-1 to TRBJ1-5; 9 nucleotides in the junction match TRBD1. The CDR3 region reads CSVVIQGANQPQHF. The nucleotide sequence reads TGCAGCGTTGTCATACAGGGGGCAAATCAGCCCCAGCATTTT.